This T cell receptor beta chain is drawn from a study of memory CD4+ T cells and cytomegalovirus serostatus. Assay used: immunoSEQ multiplex PCR; TCRdb lists only in-frame clones, some missing. The table records around 45,000 clones, 74% of them present only once. This clone has only one observation. Single viable CD3+CD4+CD8-CD45RO+ cells were sorted as the memory CD4+ T cells. Deletions cut 3 bases from V and 2 bases from J, with 13 bases between. Germline V lookup: CDR1 SGHDN, CDR2 FVKESK. This CDR3 is 16 amino acids long. This receptor was obtained from an adult in good health and CMV-seropositive. This chain links TRBV14 with TRBJ1-4; a weak D match, TRBD1 (5 bases). The material sequenced was memory CD4+ T cells from blood. CDR3 protein: CASSHRGFRTNEKLFF. CDR3 nucleotide sequence: TGTGCCAGCAGCCATCGGGGGTTCAGGACTAATGAAAAACTGTTTTTT.